This TCR beta chain was recovered during a study of blood T cell repertoires in COVID-19. The wider study: PBMCs, B-cell-depleted T cells, or T cells provided the cDNA or gDNA that made up the material.

V was shortened by 4 bases and J by 4 bases, with 18 bases between the two germline ends. The CDR3 runs 15 residues. CDR1 and CDR2 (germline): SGHNT, YYREEE (reference sequence). This clone occurred once. TCRdb's copy holds only in-frame clones and misses some; the assay was immunoSEQ multiplex PCR. The repertoire consists of 250,000 to 350,000 clones, with 75% to 90% occurring once and the leading ten covering around 0.84%. This TCR was recovered from a man younger than 45 with acute or convalescent COVID-19. V is TRBV5-4 and J is TRBJ2-7, with D perhaps matching TRBD1 (6 bases). The material sequenced was peripheral blood. The CDR3 loop reads CASSLQGGVGYEQYF. The CDR3 region has the DNA TGTGCCAGCAGCCTGCAAGGGGGAGTTGGTTACGAGCAGTACTTC.